Detailed here is one TCR beta chain. A junction end diverges from the germline sequence, so it may reflect a read error. This CDR3 region has 12 residues. Germline V gene data show CDR1 as SSHAT and CDR2 as FNYEAQ (reference sequence). Time point specified: blood at routine non-recurrence follow-up after resection. Researchers sequenced whole RNA taken from tumor, nontumor lung or frozen PBMC without sorting. The data originate from a study of spatial heterogeneity in lung cancer. TCRdb itself ran the 5' RACE reads through MiXCR, one entry per CDR3 protein. The sample carries about 120,000 distinct CDR3 sequences, approximately 12% recorded once.

The sample was PBMCs, taken at follow-up. The rearrangement uses TRBV7-7 and TRBJ2-1, with D tentatively TRBD1 (8 bases). This clonotype was sampled from a male donor with early-stage non-small cell lung cancer. The CDR3 region is CASSTGGGEQFF. The CDR3 DNA follows: TGTGCTAGCAGCACAGGGGGGGGAGAGCAGTTCTTC. Combining the CDR3 with reference TRBV7-7 and TRBJ2-1 gives the whole variable domain GAGVSQSPRYKVTKRGQDVTLRCDPISSHATLYWYQQALGQGPEFLTYFNYEAQPDKSGLPSDRFSAERPEGSISTLTIQRTEQRDSAMYRCASSTGGGEQFFGPGTRLTVL.